The 6 T cell receptor beta chains given below trace back to one sample, sequenced in a study of OX40 agonist ivuxolimab in advanced cancers. Libraries were constructed by the immunoSEQ multiplex PCR assay. Imported from immuneACCESS, the table was reduced by TCRdb to in-frame sequences with V and J called. These copies leave out some clones; in studies compared against another copy, an unresolved V gene accounts for under half, and the cause of the remainder is not known. The sample includes over 95,000 clones, with more than 95% observed a single time. Clones ranked in the top ten supply around 2% of the sample. The sequencing used CD4+ or CD8+ T cells sorted from blood, collected in a trial of the OX40 agonist ivuxolimab. Receptors originate from an adult with an advanced solid tumor such as melanoma, head and neck, liver or kidney cancer.

V is TRBV28 and J is TRBJ2-3; the match to TRBD2 covers 10 bases. J was trimmed by 2 bases and V by 5 bases; bases with no gene match: 10. Germline V gene sequence: CDR1 MDHEN, CDR2 SYDVKM. The CDR3 extends over 17 amino acids. For the CDR3, the DNA is TGTGCCAGCAGTACCCGGACTAGCGGAGGGGCCACAGATACGCAGTATTTT. This codes for CASSTRTSGGATDTQYF.

The genes are TRBV6-1 and TRBJ1-1; TRBD1 aligns across 8 bases. This CDR3 comprises 15 residues. Germline-derived CDR1 and CDR2 are MNHNS and SASEGT. The V segment lost 6 bases and the J segment 3 bases; nucleotides outside the gene matches: 9. The CDR3 sequence: CASSYADRVDTEAFF. For the CDR3, the DNA is TGTGCCAGCAGCTACGCGGACAGGGTGGACACTGAAGCTTTCTTT.

The chain uses TRBV29-1 and TRBJ2-2; TRBD1 agrees at 8 bases. V was pared by 5 bases and J by 2 bases, with 4 bases of the junction left unmatched. This CDR3 is built from 14 residues. The germline CDR1 and CDR2 sequences are SQVTM and ANQGSEA. DNA of the CDR3: TGCAGCGTTCTGGGACAGGTCAACACCGGGGAGCTGTTTTTT. Translation gives CSVLGQVNTGELFF.

CDR3 DNA sequence: TGTGCCAGCAGTTACTCGTCCGGGTCACCCCTCCACTTT. The encoded protein is CASSYSSGSPLHF. The J gene is TRBJ1-6, the V gene TRBV6-5; D gene ambiguous. Germline CDR1 MNHEY, CDR2 SVGAGI. The CDR3 consists of 13 residues. Between the trimmed V and J ends, which lost 0 bases and 10 bases, there was a span of 7 bases.

The chain recombines TRBV5-6 with TRBJ2-3, with a tentative D call TRBD2 (5 bases). CDR1 and CDR2 from the germline V gene are SGHDT and YYEEEE. Trimming removed 4 bases from V and 1 base from J, with 10 bases in between. The CDR3 contains 14 residues. The CDR3 protein is CASSAWTGTDTQYF. The CDR3 DNA reads as TGTGCCAGCAGCGCATGGACTGGCACAGATACGCAGTATTTT.

In its sample, this clone was seen once. The chain employs TRBV5-1 and TRBJ2-1; 7 bases match TRBD1. The J segment lost 8 bases and the V segment lost 1 base, leaving 6 bases of the junction unmatched. Germline V lookup: CDR1 SGHRS, CDR2 YFSETQ. The CDR3 is made up of 14 amino acids. This CDR3 reads CASSLMGQKDEQFF. As DNA, the CDR3 is TGCGCCAGCAGCTTGATGGGACAGAAGGATGAGCAGTTCTTC.